The next 27 T cell receptor beta chains were all read from a single sample in a study of somatic reversion in DOCK8 deficiency (TCRdb year 2020). The library came from multiplex PCR. The sequencing machine was an Illumina MiSeq. Using EuroClonality-NGS primers, the TRB libraries were generated through a one-step amplicon PCR run on approximately 100 ng genomic DNA. TCRdb's own reprocessing of the public reads used fastp at Q25 and MiXCR and kept productive beta chains. Identical CDR3 proteins give one entry, which carries the most common genes and DNA. The sample table shows fewer than 5,000 distinct CDR3 sequences, and around 25% are seen once. The top ten hold approximately 8.5% of the sample. Sequenced sample: peripheral blood. The receptor set was obtained from a human donor in good health.

The genes are TRBV2 and TRBJ1-6; 7 bases are shared with TRBD1. The germline V gene has CDR1 SNHLY and CDR2 FYNNEI. Trimming at V came to 6 bases and at J to 6 bases, leaving 5 bases not matched to a gene. CDR3 length: 14 residues. CDR3 region: CASRDRISNSPLHF. In DNA form, the CDR3 reads TGTGCCAGCAGGGACAGGATATCTAATTCACCCCTCCACTTT.

The chain uses TRBV9 and TRBJ1-1, with D maybe TRBD1 (6 bases). Looked up from germline, CDR1 is SGDLS and CDR2 is YYNGEE. V was clipped by 2 bases and J by 0 bases, with 8 bases between them. This CDR3 comprises 14 residues. The CDR3 loop reads CASSVGALNTEAFF. As DNA, the CDR3 is TGTGCCAGCAGCGTGGGGGCGTTGAACACTGAAGCTTTCTTT.

This clonotype is labeled as medium-sized. V is TRBV30 and J is TRBJ1-1, with D possibly matching TRBD1 (6 bases). The V gene lost 7 bases and the J gene lost 1 base, with 16 bases spanning the gap. Germline CDR1 reads GTSNPN; CDR2 reads SVGIG (reference sequence). The length of the CDR3 is 14 residues. The CDR3 here is CASRGGRPNTEAFF. The DNA of the CDR3 is TGTGCCTCTCGCGGGGGCAGGCCGAACACTGAAGCTTTCTTT.

The rearrangement joins TRBV20-1 to TRBJ1-3; D not certain. Germline V gene lookup returns CDR1 DFQATT and CDR2 SNEGSKA (reference sequence). V was shortened by 1 base and J by 2 bases, with 12 bases between the two germline ends. This CDR3 region has 15 residues. This CDR3 reads CSARAQAGAGNTIYF. As DNA, the CDR3 is TGCAGTGCTAGAGCCCAGGCGGGAGCTGGAAACACCATATATTTT.

By share, this clonotype counts as medium-sized. The chain carries TRBV5-1 and TRBJ1-1, with no clear D. V was pared by 4 bases and J by 8 bases, with 9 bases between. The CDR3 sequence is 11 residues long. Germline V CDR1 and CDR2: SGHRS, YFSETQ. The CDR3 region has the DNA TGCGCCAGCAGCGCCGAAGAAGAAGCTTTCTTT. Encoded protein: CASSAEEEAFF.

In this sample, this clonotype is large (0.1 to 1%). V and J are TRBV10-3 and TRBJ1-4; the D is unclear. V lost 3 bases and J 0 bases, leaving 8 bases between the germline ends. The CDR3 covers 15 residues. Germline V gene lookup returns CDR1 ENHRY and CDR2 SYGVKD. CDR3 residues: CAISETDATNEKLFF. As DNA, the CDR3 is TGTGCCATCAGTGAAACAGATGCAACTAATGAAAAACTGTTTTTT.

This chain uses TRBV20-1 with TRBJ1-2; the D gene is possibly TRBD1 (6 bases). The CDR3 extends over 11 amino acids. The V gene lost 8 bases and the J gene lost 8 bases, with 15 bases spanning the gap. Germline V CDR1 and CDR2: DFQATT, SNEGSKA (reference sequence). The CDR3 DNA reads as TGCAGTCCAACGGGGGCCGGCGGCTACACCTTC. This codes for CSPTGAGGYTF.

Judged by abundance, this clonotype is medium-sized (0.01 to 0.1%). The V and J genes are TRBV12-3 or TRBV12-4 and TRBJ2-1, with 9 bases lining up with TRBD2. J lost 7 bases, V lost 0 bases, and 7 bases had no gene match. The CDR3 sequence is 16 residues long. This chain's CDR3 is CASSLAGRGGLNEQFF. CDR3 nucleotide sequence: TGTGCCAGCAGTTTAGCGGGGCGGGGGGGCTTGAATGAGCAGTTCTTC.

V usage is TRBV20-1 and J usage is TRBJ2-1; the match to TRBD2 covers 11 bases. This CDR3 spans 14 amino acids. Germline trimming cut 1 base from V and 9 bases from J; bases unmatched to any gene: 5. Looked up from germline, CDR1 is DFQATT and CDR2 is SNEGSKA (reference sequence). The DNA of the CDR3 is TGCAGTGCTAGAGCCCCTAGCGGGGGGACTGAGCAGTTCTTC. Encoded protein: CSARAPSGGTEQFF.

Notes on this clonotype: A read error may produce the germline difference seen at one junction end. The chain joins TRBV12-3 or TRBV12-4 to TRBJ2-1, with D unresolved. This CDR3 has 14 amino acids. The DNA of the CDR3 is TGTGCCAGCGCCATTAGTGGTTCCTACAATGAGCTGTTCTTC. This codes for CASAISGSYNELFF.

V and J are TRBV5-8 and TRBJ1-4, with 11 bases lining up with TRBD1. Germline V gives CDR1 SGHTS, CDR2 YDEGEE. V lost 4 bases to trimming and J lost 5 bases; unmatched junction nucleotides: 4. This CDR3 spans 15 amino acids. The chain's CDR3 is CASSVGTGGNEKLFF. The DNA for the CDR3 is TGTGCCAGCAGCGTAGGGACAGGGGGAAATGAAAAACTGTTTTTT.

This clonotype is deemed medium-sized. The V gene is TRBV14, the J gene TRBJ1-1, with D tentatively TRBD1 (5 bases). V shed 1 base and J shed 10 bases, with 13 bases lying between them. Germline V gives CDR1 SGHDN, CDR2 FVKESK. The length of the CDR3 is 13 residues. CDR3 amino acids: CASSQGQLRGAFF. For the CDR3, the DNA is TGTGCCAGCAGCCAAGGACAGTTGAGAGGAGCTTTCTTT.

This rearrangement joins TRBV4-1 to TRBJ1-3, with a possible D match to TRBD1 (6 bases). Deletions cut 3 bases from V and 0 bases from J, with 30 bases between. This CDR3 has 22 residues. CDR1 is MGHRA and CDR2 is YSYEKL in the germline V gene. The CDR3 sequence is CASSQVPVGTTTWGLSGNTIYF. The CDR3 DNA sequence: TGCGCCAGCAGCCAGGTTCCGGTAGGGACAACTACTTGGGGCCTCTCTGGAAACACCATATATTTT.

This clonotype has only a few counts. The V call is TRBV28, the J call TRBJ2-7; D is unclear. Germline V gene data show CDR1 as MDHEN and CDR2 as SYDVKM. Trimming removed 9 bases at V and 2 bases at J, with 11 bases between. This CDR3 has 12 amino acids. DNA of the CDR3: TGTGCCAGTTCAACCCGCCCCTACGAGCAGTACTTC. Amino acids: CASSTRPYEQYF.

The chain uses TRBV7-9 and TRBJ1-2; D possibly corresponds to TRBD1 (6 bases). Germline loops: CDR1 SEHNR, CDR2 FQNEAQ (reference sequence). This CDR3 is 14 amino acids long. Trimming pared 4 bases from V and 4 bases from J, leaving 13 bases between. In nucleotides, the CDR3 is TGTGCCAGCAGCTCGGGGGACACTTTCTATGGCTACACCTTC. Its translation is CASSSGDTFYGYTF.

In DNA form, the CDR3 reads TGTGCCAGCAGCTTGGTTGCACGGGTTAATGAAAAACTGTTTTTT. It is translated as CASSLVARVNEKLFF. The chain couples TRBV5-6 to TRBJ1-4; D is uncertain. The CDR3 covers 15 residues. Germline V gene lookup returns CDR1 SGHDT and CDR2 YYEEEE. V gave up 0 bases and J gave up 4 bases, with 10 bases separating them.

This chain uses TRBV28 with TRBJ1-2, with D possibly TRBD1 on 5 matching bases. In germline, CDR1 is MDHEN, CDR2 SYDVKM. V lost 7 bases and J 7 bases, leaving 22 bases between the germline ends. The CDR3 spans 15 residues. The CDR3 region has the DNA TGTGCCAGCAAAGAAGGGACCGCTTTAGTGGCTGGCTACACCTTC. This codes for CASKEGTALVAGYTF.

This clonotype is large (0.1 to 1%). The chain uses TRBV30 and TRBJ1-1; D gene uncertain. CDR3 length equals 12 residues. Deletions cut 3 bases from V and 4 bases from J, with 9 bases between. CDR1 GTSNPN and CDR2 SVGIG come from the germline V gene (reference sequence). The CDR3: CAWSPTGTEAFF. In DNA form, the CDR3 reads TGTGCCTGGAGCCCGACTGGCACTGAAGCTTTCTTT.

The sample holds a few counts of this clonotype. The J gene is TRBJ1-1, the V gene TRBV29-1, with TRBD1 as a possible D gene (6 bases). Germline V gene data show CDR1 as SQVTM and CDR2 as ANQGSEA. The CDR3 contains 12 residues. V dropped 6 bases and J dropped 1 base, with 9 bases sitting between them. Here the CDR3 DNA reads TGCAGCGTGCAGGGGAGGAACACTGAAGCTTTCTTT. Its protein is CSVQGRNTEAFF.

In this sample, this clonotype is medium-sized. The rearrangement uses TRBV12-3 or TRBV12-4 and TRBJ1-1, with D uncertain. This CDR3 is built from 13 residues. Trimming took 6 bases from V and 7 from J, leaving 15 bases between them. The CDR3: CASSSPWAYEAFF. The CDR3 DNA reads as TGTGCCAGCAGCTCCCCGTGGGCGTATGAAGCTTTCTTT.

This chain uses TRBV7-9 with TRBJ1-6; 7 bases are a match to TRBD1. The V segment lost 4 bases and the J segment 9 bases; nucleotides outside the gene matches: 15. CDR3 size: 17 residues. The germline V gene encodes CDR1 SEHNR and CDR2 FQNEAQ (reference sequence). CDR3 protein: CASSYARQGILRSPLHF. DNA for the CDR3: TGTGCCAGCAGCTACGCCCGACAGGGAATCTTGCGTTCACCCCTCCACTTT.

By sample fraction, this clonotype is medium-sized. The chain joins TRBV30 to TRBJ1-5; a weak D match, TRBD1 (5 bases). The CDR3 sequence is 14 residues long. The germline V gene has CDR1 GTSNPN and CDR2 SVGIG (reference sequence). V was clipped by 2 bases and J by 7 bases, with 15 bases between them. Here the CDR3 reads CAWSPGRSGQPQHF. The CDR3 DNA sequence: TGTGCCTGGAGTCCGGGACGATCCGGCCAGCCCCAGCATTTT.

Sample share makes this clonotype medium-sized. The V call is TRBV5-1, the J call TRBJ1-1; D may be TRBD1 (5 bases). In germline, CDR1 is SGHRS, CDR2 YFSETQ. Trimming cost V 0 bases and J 5 bases, with 20 bases left between them. There are 17 residues in the CDR3. This CDR3 reads CASSLAGARGSRTEAFF. In DNA form, the CDR3 reads TGCGCCAGCAGCTTGGCCGGGGCTCGGGGCTCACGGACTGAAGCTTTCTTT.

This clonotype is judged medium-sized. The chain has TRBV5-4 and TRBJ1-6; no reliable D call. Germline V CDR1 and CDR2: SGHNT, YYREEE (reference sequence). The ends were cut back, 1 base at V and 7 bases at J, with 12 bases in the middle. The CDR3 runs 15 residues. In DNA form, the CDR3 reads TGTGCCAGCAGCTTGACGGGTGTAACGAATTCACCCCTCCACTTT. This encodes CASSLTGVTNSPLHF.

This clonotype was found a few times. The chain joins TRBV5-1 to TRBJ2-1; 9 bases align to TRBD2. This CDR3 spans 15 amino acids. CDR1 and CDR2 from the germline V gene are SGHRS and YFSETQ. The V and J ends lost 5 bases and 6 bases, in that order; junction bases with no gene match: 9. The CDR3 loop is CASRVASGASNEQFF. For the CDR3, the DNA is TGCGCCAGCAGGGTAGCTAGCGGGGCGAGCAATGAGCAGTTCTTC.

This clonotype has just a few counts. The chain couples TRBV7-9 to TRBJ1-6; D remains unclear. Between the trimmed V and J ends, which lost 5 bases and 0 bases, there was a span of 11 bases. The germline CDR1 and CDR2 sequences are SEHNR and FQNEAQ (reference sequence). The CDR3 sequence is 16 residues long. The CDR3 DNA follows: TGTGCCAGCAGCGGACTTTCTCCCTCCTATAATTCACCCCTCCACTTT. Translated, it gives CASSGLSPSYNSPLHF.

The chain carries TRBV7-9 and TRBJ1-1; no clear D. Germline assignment: CDR1 SEHNR and CDR2 FQNEAQ (reference sequence). V shed 2 bases and J shed 0 bases, with 1 base lying between them. CDR3 length equals 12 residues. CDR3 sequence reads: CASSLMNTEAFF. For the CDR3, the DNA is TGTGCCAGCAGCTTAATGAACACTGAAGCTTTCTTT.